This T cell receptor beta chain was sequenced in a study of T cell responses to AZD1222 COVID-19 vaccine. Regarding the study as a whole: Nearly half of spike-specific TCRs reportedly target variant regions that are unmutated in the B.1.351 and B.1.1.7 variants.

Sequencing was performed with immunoSEQ multiplex PCR; in TCRdb, only in-frame clones are kept and a portion is missing. The data show about 150,000 clones, with 92% seen just once and 3% to 4% held by the top ten. The CDR3 consists of 13 residues. V was trimmed by 5 bases and J by 5 bases, leaving 12 bases between them. Germline V gene data show CDR1 as MDHEN and CDR2 as SYDVKM. To note about this clone: The antigen is undetermined.

The sequence derives from an adult who received the AZD1222 COVID-19 vaccine. The specimen comprised peripheral blood, sampled 28 days after the second AZD1222 dose. This chain uses TRBV28 with TRBJ1-2, with a weak D call TRBD1 (5 bases). CDR3 in DNA: TGTGCCAGCAGTCCACGGGACCGGTATGGCTACACCTTC. It yields the protein CASSPRDRYGYTF.